This T cell receptor beta chain was found in a study of siplizumab effects on memory and regulatory T cells. Sequencing was performed with immunoSEQ multiplex PCR; in TCRdb, only in-frame clones are kept and a portion is missing. This sample yields 85,000 to 130,000 clones, of which 94% are seen a single time; around 0.6% belongs to the top ten. The V gene's germline CDR1 is SNHLY and CDR2 FYNNEI. The CDR3 is made up of 14 amino acids. After removal of 5 bases from V and 3 bases from J, the junction contained 3 bases not matched to a gene. Source material: Tregs sorted from blood. The TCR comes from a human donor in good health. The chain employs TRBV2 and TRBJ2-1, with 8 bases that match TRBD1. The CDR3 is CASSRTGYYNEQFF. The CDR3 region has the DNA TGTGCCAGCAGTAGGACAGGGTACTACAATGAGCAGTTCTTC.